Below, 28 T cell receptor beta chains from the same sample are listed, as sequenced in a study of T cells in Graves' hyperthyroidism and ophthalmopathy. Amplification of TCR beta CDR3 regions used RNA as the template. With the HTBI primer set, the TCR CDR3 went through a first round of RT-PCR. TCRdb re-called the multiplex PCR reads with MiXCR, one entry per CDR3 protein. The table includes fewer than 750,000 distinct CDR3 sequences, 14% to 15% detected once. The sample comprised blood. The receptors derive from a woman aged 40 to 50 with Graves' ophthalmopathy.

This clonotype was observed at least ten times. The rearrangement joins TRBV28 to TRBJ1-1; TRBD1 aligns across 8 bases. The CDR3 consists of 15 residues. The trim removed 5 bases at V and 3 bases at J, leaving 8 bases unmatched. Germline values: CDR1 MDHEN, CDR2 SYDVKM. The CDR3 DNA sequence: TGTGCCAGCAGTCCCCCACAGGGGGGGTACACTGAAGCTTTCTTT. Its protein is CASSPPQGGYTEAFF.

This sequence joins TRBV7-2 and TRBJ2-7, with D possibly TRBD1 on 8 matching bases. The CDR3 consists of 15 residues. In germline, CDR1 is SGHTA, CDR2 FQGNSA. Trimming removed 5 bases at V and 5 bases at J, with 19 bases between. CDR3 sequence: CASSGGQGGLHEQYF. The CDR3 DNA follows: TGTGCCAGCAGCGGCGGACAGGGAGGGCTGCACGAGCAGTACTTC.

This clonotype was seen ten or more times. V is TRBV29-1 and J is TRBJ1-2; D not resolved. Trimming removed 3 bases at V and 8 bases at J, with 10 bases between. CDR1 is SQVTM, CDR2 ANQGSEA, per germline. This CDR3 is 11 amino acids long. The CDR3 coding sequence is TGCAGCGTTGAGGCAGGAGGCGGCTACACCTTC. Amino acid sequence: CSVEAGGGYTF.

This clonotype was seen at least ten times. The CDR3 protein is CASRQGIWDEQYF. The CDR3 region has the DNA TGTGCCAGCAGGCAGGGGATTTGGGACGAGCAGTACTTC. The chain combines TRBV6-5 with TRBJ2-7; the D gene is possibly TRBD1 (6 bases). This CDR3 has 13 amino acids. Between the trimmed V and J ends, which lost 6 bases and 5 bases, there was a span of 14 bases. Germline V gives CDR1 MNHEY, CDR2 SVGAGI.

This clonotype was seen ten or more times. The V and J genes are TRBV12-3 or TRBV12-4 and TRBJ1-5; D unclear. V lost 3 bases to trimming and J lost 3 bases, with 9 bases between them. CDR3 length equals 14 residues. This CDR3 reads CASSLDGINQPQHF. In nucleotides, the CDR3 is TGTGCCAGCAGTTTGGACGGGATCAATCAGCCCCAGCATTTT.

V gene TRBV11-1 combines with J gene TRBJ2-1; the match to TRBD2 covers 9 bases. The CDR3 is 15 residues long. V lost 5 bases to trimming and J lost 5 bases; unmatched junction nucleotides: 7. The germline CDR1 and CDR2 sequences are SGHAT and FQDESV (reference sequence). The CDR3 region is CASSLLAGGNNEQFF. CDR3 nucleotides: TGTGCCAGCAGCCTTTTGGCGGGAGGGAACAATGAGCAGTTCTTC.

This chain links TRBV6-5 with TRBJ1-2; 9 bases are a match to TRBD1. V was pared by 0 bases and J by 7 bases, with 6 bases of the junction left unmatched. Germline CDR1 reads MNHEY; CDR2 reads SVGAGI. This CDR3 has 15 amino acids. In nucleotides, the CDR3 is TGTGCCAGCAGTTACTCGATGACAGGGGGTGGTGGCTACACCTTC. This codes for CASSYSMTGGGGYTF.

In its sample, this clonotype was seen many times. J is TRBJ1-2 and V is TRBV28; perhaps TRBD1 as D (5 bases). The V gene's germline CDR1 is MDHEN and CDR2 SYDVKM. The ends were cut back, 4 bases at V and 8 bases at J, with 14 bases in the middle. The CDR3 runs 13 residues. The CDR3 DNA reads TGTGCCAGCAGTTCGACAGCCTACAAGGGCTACACCTTC. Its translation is CASSSTAYKGYTF.

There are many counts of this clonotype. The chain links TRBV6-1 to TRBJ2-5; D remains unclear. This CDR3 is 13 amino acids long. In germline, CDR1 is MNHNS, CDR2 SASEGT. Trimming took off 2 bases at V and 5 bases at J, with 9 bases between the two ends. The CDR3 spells CASSELEGETQYF. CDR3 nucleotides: TGTGCCAGCAGTGAACTAGAAGGGGAGACCCAGTACTTC.

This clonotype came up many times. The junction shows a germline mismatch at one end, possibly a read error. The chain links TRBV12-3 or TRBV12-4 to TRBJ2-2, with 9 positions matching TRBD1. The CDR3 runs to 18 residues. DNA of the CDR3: TGTGCCAGCACCCCCACCCAGCCGGGGACAGGGAACATCGGGGAGCTGTTTTTT. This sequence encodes CASTPTQPGTGNIGELFF.

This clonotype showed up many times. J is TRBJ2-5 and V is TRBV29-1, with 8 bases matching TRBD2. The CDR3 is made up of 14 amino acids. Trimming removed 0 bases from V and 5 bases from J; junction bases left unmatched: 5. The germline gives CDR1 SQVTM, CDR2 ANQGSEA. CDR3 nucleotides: TGCAGCGTTGAAGACGGGACTAGAGGGGAGACCCAGTACTTC. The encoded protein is CSVEDGTRGETQYF.

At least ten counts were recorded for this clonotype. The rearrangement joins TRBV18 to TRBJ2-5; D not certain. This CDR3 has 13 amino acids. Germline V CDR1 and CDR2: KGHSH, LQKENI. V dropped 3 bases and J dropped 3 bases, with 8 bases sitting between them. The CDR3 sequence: CASSPEQKETQYF. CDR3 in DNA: TGTGCCAGCTCACCCGAACAGAAAGAGACCCAGTACTTC.

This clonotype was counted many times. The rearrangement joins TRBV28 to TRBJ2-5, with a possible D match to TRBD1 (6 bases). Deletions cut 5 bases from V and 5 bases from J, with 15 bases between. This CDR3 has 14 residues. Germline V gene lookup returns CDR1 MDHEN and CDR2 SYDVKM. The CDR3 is CASSTRQEGETQYF. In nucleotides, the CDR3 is TGTGCCAGCAGTACTCGACAGGAAGGGGAGACCCAGTACTTC.

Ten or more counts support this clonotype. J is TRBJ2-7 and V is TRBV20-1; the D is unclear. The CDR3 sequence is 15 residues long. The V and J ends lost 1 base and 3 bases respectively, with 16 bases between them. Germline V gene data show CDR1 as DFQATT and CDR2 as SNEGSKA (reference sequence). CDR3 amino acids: CSARGLTENLYEQYF. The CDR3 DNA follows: TGCAGTGCTAGAGGCCTCACGGAAAACCTCTACGAGCAGTACTTC.

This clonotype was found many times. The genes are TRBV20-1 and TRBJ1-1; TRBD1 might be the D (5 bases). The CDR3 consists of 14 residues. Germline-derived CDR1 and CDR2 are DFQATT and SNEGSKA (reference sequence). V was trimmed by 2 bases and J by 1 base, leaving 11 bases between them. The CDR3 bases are TGCAGTGCTAGAAAAGGGGCAGGGAACACTGAAGCTTTCTTT. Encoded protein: CSARKGAGNTEAFF.

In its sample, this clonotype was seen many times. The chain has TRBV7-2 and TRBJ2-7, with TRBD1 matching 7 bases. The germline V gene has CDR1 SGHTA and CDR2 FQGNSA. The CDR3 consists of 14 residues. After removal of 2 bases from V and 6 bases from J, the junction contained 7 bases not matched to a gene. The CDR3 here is CASSLQGDLGEQYF. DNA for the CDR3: TGTGCCAGCAGCTTACAGGGGGATCTAGGCGAGCAGTACTTC.

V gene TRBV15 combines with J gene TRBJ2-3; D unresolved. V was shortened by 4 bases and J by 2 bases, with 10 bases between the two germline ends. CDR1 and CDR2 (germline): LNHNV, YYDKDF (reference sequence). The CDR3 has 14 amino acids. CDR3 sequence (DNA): TGTGCCACCAGCAACGGTTGGTCCACAGATACGCAGTATTTT. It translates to CATSNGWSTDTQYF.

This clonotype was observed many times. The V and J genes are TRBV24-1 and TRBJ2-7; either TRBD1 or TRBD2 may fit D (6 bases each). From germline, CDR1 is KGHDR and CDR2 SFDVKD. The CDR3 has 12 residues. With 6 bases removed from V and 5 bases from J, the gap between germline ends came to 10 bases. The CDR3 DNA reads TGTGCCACCAGTCCGGGGGCACACGAGCAGTACTTC. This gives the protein CATSPGAHEQYF.

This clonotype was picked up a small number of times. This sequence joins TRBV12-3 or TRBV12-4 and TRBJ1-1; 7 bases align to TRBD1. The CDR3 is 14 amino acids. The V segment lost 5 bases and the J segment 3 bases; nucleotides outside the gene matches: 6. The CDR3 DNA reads TGTGCCAGCAGTCCCCGACAGGGCCACACTGAAGCTTTCTTT. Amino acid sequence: CASSPRQGHTEAFF.

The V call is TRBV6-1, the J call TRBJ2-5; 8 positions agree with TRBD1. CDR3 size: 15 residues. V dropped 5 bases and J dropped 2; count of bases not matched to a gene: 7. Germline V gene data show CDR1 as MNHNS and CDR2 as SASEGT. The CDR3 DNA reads TGTGCCAGCAGTCCTCCCGGGACAGGTCAAGAGACCCAGTACTTC. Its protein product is CASSPPGTGQETQYF.

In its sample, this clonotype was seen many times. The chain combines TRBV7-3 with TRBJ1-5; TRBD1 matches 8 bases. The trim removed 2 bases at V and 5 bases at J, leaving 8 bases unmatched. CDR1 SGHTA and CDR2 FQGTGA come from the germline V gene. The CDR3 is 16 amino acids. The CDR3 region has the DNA TGTGCCAGCAGCTTATTCTCGGACAGGGTCGATCAGCCCCAGCATTTT. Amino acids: CASSLFSDRVDQPQHF. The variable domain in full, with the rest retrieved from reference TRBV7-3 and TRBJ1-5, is GAGVSQTPSNKVTEKGKYVELRCDPISGHTALYWYRQSLGQGPEFLIYFQGTGAADDSGLPNDRFFAVRPEGSVSTLKIQRTERGDSAVYLCASSLFSDRVDQPQHFGDGTRLSIL.

The CDR3 DNA reads as TGTGCCAGCAGCTTAGGGGTTAGCGGGTACGGGGACACCGGGGAGCTGTTTTTT. It codes for CASSLGVSGYGDTGELFF. J is TRBJ2-2 and V is TRBV11-2; TRBD2 matches 7 bases. V lost 1 base, J lost 3 bases, and 11 bases stayed unmatched. This CDR3 region has 18 residues. In germline, CDR1 is SGHAT, CDR2 FQNNGV.

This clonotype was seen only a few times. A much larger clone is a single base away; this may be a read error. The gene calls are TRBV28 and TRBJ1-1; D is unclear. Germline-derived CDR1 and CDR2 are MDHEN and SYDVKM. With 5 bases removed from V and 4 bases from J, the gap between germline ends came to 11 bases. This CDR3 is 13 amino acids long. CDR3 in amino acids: CASSQLVSTEAFF. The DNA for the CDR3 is TGTGCCAGCAGTCAGCTAGTGAGCACTGAAGCTTTCTTT.

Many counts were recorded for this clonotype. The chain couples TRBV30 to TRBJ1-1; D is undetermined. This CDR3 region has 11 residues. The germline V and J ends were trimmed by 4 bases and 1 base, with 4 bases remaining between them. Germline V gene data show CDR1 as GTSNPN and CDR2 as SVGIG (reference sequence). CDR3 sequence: CAWNRNTEAFF. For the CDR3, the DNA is TGTGCCTGGAACCGGAACACTGAAGCTTTCTTT.

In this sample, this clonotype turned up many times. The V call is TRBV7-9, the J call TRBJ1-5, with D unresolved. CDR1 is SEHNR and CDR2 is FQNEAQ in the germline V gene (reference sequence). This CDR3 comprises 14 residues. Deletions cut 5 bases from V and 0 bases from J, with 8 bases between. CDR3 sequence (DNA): TGTGCCAGCAGCCCAGACGCTAGCAATCAGCCCCAGCATTTT. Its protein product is CASSPDASNQPQHF.

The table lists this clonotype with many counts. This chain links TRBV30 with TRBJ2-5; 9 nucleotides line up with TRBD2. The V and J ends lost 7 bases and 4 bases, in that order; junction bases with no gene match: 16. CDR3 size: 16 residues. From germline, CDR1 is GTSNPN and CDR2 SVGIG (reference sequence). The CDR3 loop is CASDMASGTLIETQYF. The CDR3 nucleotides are TGTGCCTCAGACATGGCTAGCGGGACCCTTATAGAGACCCAGTACTTC.

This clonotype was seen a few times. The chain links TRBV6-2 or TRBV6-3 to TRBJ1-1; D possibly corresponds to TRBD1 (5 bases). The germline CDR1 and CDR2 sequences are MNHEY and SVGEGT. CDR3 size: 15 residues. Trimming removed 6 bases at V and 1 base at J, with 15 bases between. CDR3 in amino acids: CASSPWGGTNTEAFF. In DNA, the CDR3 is TGTGCCAGCAGCCCCTGGGGGGGGACGAACACTGAAGCTTTCTTT.

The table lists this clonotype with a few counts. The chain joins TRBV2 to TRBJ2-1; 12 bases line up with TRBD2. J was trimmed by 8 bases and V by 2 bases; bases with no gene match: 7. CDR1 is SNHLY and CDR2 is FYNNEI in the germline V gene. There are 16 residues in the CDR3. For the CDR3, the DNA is TGTGCCAGCAGTGAAATGACTAGCGGGAGTTTAGATGAGCAGTTCTTC. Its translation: CASSEMTSGSLDEQFF.